The clone carrying this TCR beta chain was observed at least ten times. The V gene's germline CDR1 is ENHRY and CDR2 SYGVKD. This CDR3 contains 13 residues. V gave up 6 bases and J gave up 4 bases, with 12 bases separating them. The data are from a study of Graves' ophthalmopathy and Graves' hyperthyroidism. Physicians reached a diagnosis by relying on clinical symptoms, serum thyroxine, TRAb, thyroid ultrasound and orbital computed tomography. Amplification from RNA transcripts yielded the TCR beta CDR3 regions. Second-round multiplex PCR followed a first-round RT-PCR using HTBI primers. TCRdb re-analysed the multiplex PCR reads in MiXCR, keeping a single row per CDR3 protein. The table lists about 240,000 distinct CDR3 sequences, around 50% of them singletons, with approximately 51% in the top ten.

The J gene is TRBJ2-5, the V gene TRBV10-3; D is unresolved. This receptor was taken from an adult man with Graves' ophthalmopathy. The sample was peripheral blood. CDR3 DNA sequence: TGTGCCATCAGCCCCTCTGGAGCAGAGACCCAGTACTTC. Its protein product is CAISPSGAETQYF.